The 13 T cell receptor beta chains in this list originate from one sample, sequenced in a study of cytomegalovirus exposure and HLA in healthy donors. Use of 60 Vbeta and 13 Jbeta primers characterized the PCR. TCRdb's copy holds only in-frame clones and misses some; the assay was immunoSEQ multiplex PCR. The repertoire holds approximately 200,000 clones, around 85% seen once, with 0.2% to 0.25% in the top ten. Sequenced material: PBMCs. The receptor source for this set is a girl aged 2-10 years in good health and CMV-seronegative.

This chain links TRBV19 with TRBJ1-5; possibly TRBD1 for D (6 bases). The CDR3 spans 14 residues. CDR1 is LNHDA, CDR2 SQIVND, per germline (reference sequence). V gave up 3 bases and J gave up 5 bases, with 11 bases separating them. CDR3 DNA: TGTGCCAGTAGTATGAGGGGACAACATCAGCCCCAGCATTTT. Translation gives CASSMRGQHQPQHF.

The chain couples TRBV5-1 to TRBJ1-1; D call uncertain. The V end was cut by 2 bases, the J end by 11 bases, with 16 bases between. The CDR3 has 13 amino acids. Germline loops: CDR1 SGHRS, CDR2 YFSETQ. CDR3 DNA sequence: TGCGCCAGCAGCTTAAGTGAACGGAGTTCGGCTTTCTTT. This sequence encodes CASSLSERSSAFF.

CDR3 amino acids: CASSRTGAYGYTF. CDR3 coding DNA: TGTGCCAGCAGCCGGACAGGGGCCTATGGCTACACCTTC. V usage is TRBV7-9 and J usage is TRBJ1-2; 9 nucleotides agree with TRBD1. Germline V CDR1 and CDR2: SEHNR, FQNEAQ (reference sequence). J gave up 4 bases and V 5 bases, and 2 bases lay outside the gene matches. This CDR3 is 13 amino acids long.

The chain has TRBV6-5 and TRBJ1-2, with 8 bases aligning to TRBD1. The CDR3 spans 15 residues. CDR1 and CDR2 (germline): MNHEY, SVGAGI. V trimming: 2 bases; J trimming: 5 bases; junction bases outside the gene matches: 7. The CDR3 protein is CASSYGRGLRYGYTF. Here the CDR3 DNA reads TGTGCCAGCAGTTACGGCAGGGGGCTTCGGTATGGCTACACCTTC.

The chain carries TRBV5-4 and TRBJ1-1; 9 bases line up with TRBD1. Germline trimming cut 4 bases from V and 4 bases from J; bases unmatched to any gene: 8. Per the germline V gene, CDR1 is SGHNT and CDR2 is YYREEE (reference sequence). The CDR3 is made up of 15 amino acids. The chain's CDR3 is CASSLDGTGITEAFF. DNA of the CDR3: TGTGCCAGCAGCCTAGACGGGACAGGGATCACTGAAGCTTTCTTT.

The chain employs TRBV25-1 and TRBJ1-1, with TRBD1 matching 8 bases. Per the germline V gene, CDR1 is MGHDK and CDR2 is SYGVNS. This CDR3 has 14 amino acids. The trim removed 5 bases at V and 5 bases at J, leaving 7 bases unmatched. CDR3 protein: CASSLPGGFTEAFF. The CDR3 nucleotides read TGTGCCAGCAGTCTCCCAGGGGGCTTTACTGAAGCTTTCTTT.

The rearrangement joins TRBV15 to TRBJ2-3; no firm D call. The ends were cut back, 1 base at V and 0 bases at J, with 5 bases in the middle. Germline V lookup: CDR1 LNHNV, CDR2 YYDKDF (reference sequence). The CDR3 is 14 amino acids. The CDR3 nucleotides read TGTGCCACCAGCAGAGTTCTGAGCACAGATACGCAGTATTTT. Its protein is CATSRVLSTDTQYF. Supplemented by reference TRBV15 and TRBJ2-3, the full variable domain reads DAMVIQNPRYQVTQFGKPVTLSCSQTLNHNVMYWYQQKSSQAPKLLFHYYDKDFNNEADTPDNFQSRRPNTSFCFLDIRSPGLGDTAMYLCATSRVLSTDTQYFGPGTRLTVL.

This clone was seen a handful of times. The chain employs TRBV4-1 and TRBJ1-1; 7 bases align to TRBD1. After removal of 3 bases from V and 9 bases from J, the junction contained 10 bases not matched to a gene. Germline lookup yields CDR1 MGHRA and CDR2 YSYEKL. The CDR3 sequence is 14 residues long. Here the CDR3 reads CASSQVTGSIQAFF. The CDR3 coding sequence is TGCGCCAGCAGCCAGGTGACAGGGTCCATTCAAGCTTTCTTT.

V gene TRBV6-4 combines with J gene TRBJ2-3, with TRBD1 as a possible D gene (5 bases). The CDR3 contains 12 residues. V lost 6 bases and J 2 bases, leaving 6 bases between the germline ends. Germline CDR1 and CDR2: MRHNA and SNTAGT. CDR3 amino acids: CASRTATDTQYF. CDR3 nucleotide sequence: TGTGCCAGCAGGACAGCCACAGATACGCAGTATTTT.

The chain is built from TRBV11-2 and TRBJ2-7; D call uncertain. CDR1 is SGHAT, CDR2 FQNNGV, per germline. This CDR3 is built from 13 residues. Trimming took off 4 bases at V and 0 bases at J, with 7 bases between the two ends. The CDR3 reads CASSSRFSYEQYF. The DNA of the CDR3 is TGTGCCAGCAGCTCCAGGTTCTCCTACGAGCAGTACTTC.

The chain has TRBV2 and TRBJ1-2; 9 positions match TRBD1. The CDR3 runs 16 residues. J was trimmed by 0 bases and V by 4 bases; bases with no gene match: 6. The germline CDR1 and CDR2 sequences are SNHLY and FYNNEI. The CDR3 DNA is TGTGCCAGCAGTGGGGGACAGGGAGCGTCTAACTATGGCTACACCTTC. Amino acids: CASSGGQGASNYGYTF.

V gene TRBV25-1 combines with J gene TRBJ1-1; TRBD1 might be the D (5 bases). The V gene's germline CDR1 is MGHDK and CDR2 SYGVNS. Between the trimmed V and J ends, which lost 5 bases and 4 bases, there was a span of 17 bases. The CDR3 totals 15 residues. The CDR3: CASSPLGKGITEAFF. In DNA form, the CDR3 reads TGTGCCAGCAGTCCACTGGGAAAGGGGATCACTGAAGCTTTCTTT.

The rearrangement joins TRBV6-6 to TRBJ1-6, with 7 positions matching TRBD1. J gave up 2 bases and V 5 bases, and 6 bases lay outside the gene matches. This CDR3 contains 16 residues. In germline, CDR1 is MNHNY, CDR2 SVGAGI (reference sequence). The CDR3 region has the DNA TGTGCCAGCAGTCGCGGAGGACAGGCCTATAATTCACCCCTCCACTTT. This translates into CASSRGGQAYNSPLHF.